This TCR beta chain was captured in a study of T-cell memory formation after mild COVID-19. There are a few counts of this clonotype. Its target is not known. V lost 3 bases, J lost 0 bases, and 14 bases lay in between. CDR3 length: 16 amino acids. Germline V lookup: CDR1 LGHDT, CDR2 YNNKEL (reference sequence). Study results and caveats: Some responding clones appeared in pre-infection memory, suggesting cross-reactive memory joined. Day 15 to 85 contracting clones showed balanced CD4/CD8; day 15 to 37 expanders favored CD4+.

TCR alpha and TCR beta cDNA libraries carrying sample barcodes and UMIs came from 5'RACE with constant-segment primers. TCRdb redid the calling of the 5' RACE reads with MiXCR, one entry per CDR3 protein. This repertoire shows 300,000 to 400,000 distinct CDR3 sequences, about an eighth found once; its top ten account for 22%. This rearrangement joins TRBV3-1 to TRBJ1-2; D possibly corresponds to TRBD1 (5 bases). This clonotype originated in a man younger than 35 who had mild COVID-19 (a few samples of this study predate the infection). Cell type and time point are not known. The sample consisted of PBMCs or a T cell subset sorted from them (not recorded which). CDR3: CASSHVTLGPNYGYTF. The CDR3 DNA reads TGTGCCAGCAGCCACGTGACCCTGGGGCCTAACTATGGCTACACCTTC. Full variable domain (remainder filled in from reference TRBV3-1 and TRBJ1-2): DTAVSQTPKYLVTQMGNDKSIKCEQNLGHDTMYWYKQDSKKFLKIMFSYNNKELIINETVPNRFSPKSPDKAHLNLHINSLELGDSAVYFCASSHVTLGPNYGYTFGSGTRLTVV.